Sequencing of this TCR beta chain was carried out in a study of T cells after yellow fever vaccination. Notes on the study in general: Clonotypes found in both CD4 and CD8 compartments made up a small share.

TCRdb processed the 5' RACE reads anew with MiXCR; each CDR3 protein has one entry. Here the sample spans 250,000 to 350,000 distinct CDR3 sequences, 8.7% being singletons. Germline lookup yields CDR1 SQVTM and CDR2 ANQGSEA. The CDR3 extends over 13 amino acids. The ends were cut back, 6 bases at V and 6 bases at J, with 18 bases in the middle. In the case of this clonotype: The antigen is not known.

The chain has TRBV29-1 and TRBJ2-7; tentative D call: TRBD1 (7 bases). This clonotype was sampled from a young man who received the YFV17D yellow fever vaccine. The sequencing here drew on CD4+ T cells sorted from PBMCs, taken 5 days after the yellow fever booster vaccination. The chain's CDR3 is CSVGMQGGGEQYF. CDR3 bases: TGCAGCGTCGGGATGCAGGGGGGCGGCGAGCAGTACTTC.